The clone carrying this T cell receptor (beta chain) was observed a few times. Germline lookup yields CDR1 SQVTM and CDR2 ANQGSEA. The ends lost 7 bases at V and 8 bases at J; junction bases unmatched: 12. The CDR3 totals 13 residues. The entry originates in a study of T cells in Graves' hyperthyroidism and ophthalmopathy. RNA transcripts served as the template for amplifying TCR beta CDR3 regions. Carried out on the TCR CDR3, a first-round RT-PCR used the HTBI primer set. Via MiXCR, TCRdb re-called the multiplex PCR reads, giving one row per CDR3 protein. Of about 420,000 distinct CDR3 sequences detected, less than 20% appear once; the ten largest clones hold 7.5% to 9%. Patients were excluded because of uncontrolled infection, other autoimmune disease, pregnancy or lactation.

The sequence derives from a woman aged 18 to 35 with Graves' hyperthyroidism. Sequencing input: blood. V and J are TRBV29-1 and TRBJ1-2; 8 bases are a match to TRBD1. CDR3 coding DNA: TGCAGCGCTGCCTCCGAGACAGGGGAAGGCTACACCTTC. This gives the protein CSAASETGEGYTF.